This T cell receptor beta chain was found in a study of naive and memory T cell subsets. The SP2 primer and nested alpha and beta constant region primers amplified ligated cDNA in four rounds. TCRdb analysed the 5' RACE reads with MiXCR anew, one entry per CDR3 protein. The sample carries about 62,000 distinct CDR3 sequences, more than 6% recorded once. An oligonucleotide containing a UMI was ligated to the 3' end of TCR cDNA. The V gene lost 4 bases and the J gene lost 3 bases, with 12 bases spanning the gap. CDR1 and CDR2 (germline): MDHEN, SYDVKM. The CDR3 has 14 residues. The rearrangement uses TRBV28 and TRBJ1-2; no firm D call. The receptor comes from a female donor in good health. CDR3: CASSWEGSDYGYTF. CDR3 DNA sequence: TGTGCCAGCAGTTGGGAGGGTTCGGACTATGGCTACACCTTC.